This T cell receptor (beta chain) was captured in a study of lymphopenia after photon versus proton radiotherapy. The CDR3 spans 15 residues. Germline V gene lookup returns CDR1 SGHTA and CDR2 FQGNSA. Trimming removed 0 bases from V and 4 bases from J; junction bases left unmatched: 5. Using immunoSEQ multiplex PCR, the repertoire was profiled, and TCRdb retains in-frame clones only, with some absent. The table includes 77,000 or so clones, over 70% detected once. The sample holds a few counts of this clone. The sequenced sample was peripheral blood, obtained from a patient treated with proton-based radiotherapy. The sequence was obtained from a man aged 55 to 70 with pancreatic cancer. This chain connects TRBV7-2 to TRBJ1-2; TRBD1 matches 7 bases. The CDR3 loop reads CASSLAGQNRYGYTF. CDR3 coding DNA: TGTGCCAGCAGCTTAGCGGGACAGAACCGCTATGGCTACACCTTC.